Listed below are T cell receptor beta chains from one sample, sequenced in a study of beta chain features in type 1 diabetes. Profiling relied on immunoSEQ multiplex PCR, and the TCRdb table lists in-frame clones only, not all of them. The table lists fewer than 350,000 clones, over 12% of them singletons. Material for sequencing was naive CD4+ T cells from blood. These receptors were obtained from a man aged 18 to 30 with type 1 diabetes. Each CDR3 is given with its conserved first and last residue. D genes are given only for firm matches. Some rows have no size entry. The others give once, few or many, or a class for an expanded clone.

D: TRBD1
J: TRBJ1-5
size: -
V: TRBV11-2
DNA: TGTGCCAGCAGCCCCGACAGGGATCAGCCCCAGCATTTT
CDR3: CASSPDRDQPQHF

D: TRBD2
J: TRBJ2-7
size: few
V: TRBV7-2
DNA: TGTGCCAGCAGCTTAGTGGCGGGAGCCTACGAGCAGTACTTC
CDR3: CASSLVAGAYEQYF

D: TRBD1
J: TRBJ2-7
size: -
V: TRBV6-1
DNA: TGTGCCAGCAGTTGGGACAGGAAAACCTACGAGCAGTACTTC
CDR3: CASSWDRKTYEQYF

D: -
J: TRBJ2-7
size: -
V: TRBV10-3
DNA: TGTGCCATCAGCGACCAGGGCTCCTACGAGCAGTACTTC
CDR3: CAISDQGSYEQYF

D: -
J: TRBJ1-2
size: few
V: TRBV5-4
DNA: TGTGCCAGCAGCCGAGACCTACAAGGAGACTATGGCTACACCTTC
CDR3: CASSRDLQGDYGYTF

D: TRBD1
J: TRBJ2-2
size: few
V: TRBV5-1
DNA: TGCGCCAGCAGCCCCGGGACAGGGACCGGGGAGCTGTTTTTT
CDR3: CASSPGTGTGELFF

D: TRBD1
J: TRBJ1-1
size: -
V: TRBV4-3
DNA: TGCGCCAGCAGCCATTTACAGGGGGCGCGGGGAACTGAAGCTTTCTTT
CDR3: CASSHLQGARGTEAFF

D: -
J: TRBJ1-4
size: -
V: TRBV7-2
DNA: TGTGCCAGCAGCTTCAGGGCCTCAACTAATGAAAAACTGTTTTTT
CDR3: CASSFRASTNEKLFF

D: -
J: TRBJ2-1
size: few
V: TRBV18
DNA: TGTGCCAGCTCACCACCGTGGGGGGGCAACTCCTACAATGAGCAGTTCTTC
CDR3: CASSPPWGGNSYNEQFF

D: TRBD1
J: TRBJ2-2
size: -
V: TRBV7-2
DNA: TGTGCCAGCAGCCAAGACAGGGGGCGTTACACCGGGGAGCTGTTTTTT
CDR3: CASSQDRGRYTGELFF

D: -
J: TRBJ2-2
size: -
V: TRBV30
DNA: TGTGCCTGGACTTACACCGGGGAGCTGTTTTTT
CDR3: CAWTYTGELFF

D: TRBD2
J: TRBJ2-2
size: -
V: TRBV5-1
DNA: TGCGCCAGCAGCGCCCAACTAGCGGGAGAAGGCACCGGGGAGCTGTTTTTT
CDR3: CASSAQLAGEGTGELFF

D: -
J: TRBJ1-6
size: few
V: TRBV27
DNA: TGTGCCAGCAGCTTTTCAACAGGGCGGTATTCACCCCTCCACTTT
CDR3: CASSFSTGRYSPLHF